These T cell receptor beta chains were read from a single sample in a study of blood T cell repertoires in COVID-19. This table comes from immunoSEQ multiplex PCR, and its TCRdb copy is limited to in-frame clones, with some not included. The table records around 300,000 clones, more than 80% of them present only once. The sequencing sample was made of PBMCs or T cells enriched from blood (not recorded which). Receptors originate from a woman aged 18-29 years who had recovered from COVID-19. Each CDR3 is given with its conserved first and last residue. The order of the fields is V gene, J gene, D gene, clone size, CDR3 protein, CDR3 DNA. A D gene is named only where the DNA matches it firmly. Clone size is not always given. Where it is, it says once, few, many or a class for expanded clones.

v_gene: TRBV6-1
j_gene: TRBJ2-7
d_gene: TRBD1
abundance: .
CDR3aa: CASSSTDRGSYEQYF
CDR3nt: TGTGCCAGCAGTTCCACGGACAGGGGTTCCTACGAGCAGTACTTC

v_gene: TRBV7-2
j_gene: TRBJ2-2
d_gene: TRBD2
abundance: .
CDR3aa: CASSPYGSGGTNTGELFF
CDR3nt: TGTGCCAGCAGCCCCTACGGGAGCGGGGGGACTAACACCGGGGAGCTGTTTTTT

v_gene: TRBV10-2
j_gene: TRBJ2-1
d_gene: TRBD1
abundance: .
CDR3aa: CASSYAGGGEQFF
CDR3nt: TGCGCCAGCAGTTACGCAGGGGGCGGGGAGCAGTTCTTC

v_gene: TRBV25-1
j_gene: TRBJ1-1
d_gene: TRBD1
abundance: .
CDR3aa: CASSPRTGIEAFF
CDR3nt: TGTGCCAGCAGCCCCCGGACAGGGATTGAAGCTTTCTTT

v_gene: TRBV11-2
j_gene: TRBJ2-1
d_gene: .
abundance: .
CDR3aa: CASSPVTRRNEQFF
CDR3nt: TGTGCCAGCAGCCCCGTAACGCGGCGCAATGAGCAGTTCTTC

v_gene: TRBV5-1
j_gene: TRBJ1-4
d_gene: TRBD1
abundance: .
CDR3aa: CASRVQGRIDEKLFF
CDR3nt: TGCGCCAGCCGTGTACAGGGGCGGATAGATGAAAAACTGTTTTTT

v_gene: TRBV2
j_gene: TRBJ2-1
d_gene: TRBD1
abundance: .
CDR3aa: CASSARQGKPYNEQFF
CDR3nt: TGTGCCAGCAGCGCCAGACAGGGGAAACCTTACAATGAGCAGTTCTTC

v_gene: TRBV11-2
j_gene: TRBJ1-2
d_gene: .
abundance: .
CDR3aa: CASSLSPSGDNYGYTF
CDR3nt: TGTGCCAGCAGCTTATCCCCTTCGGGGGATAACTATGGCTACACCTTC

v_gene: TRBV7-9
j_gene: TRBJ2-5
d_gene: TRBD2
abundance: .
CDR3aa: CASSLRAGPIQETQYF
CDR3nt: TGTGCCAGCAGTCTCCGAGCGGGGCCGATCCAAGAGACCCAGTACTTC

v_gene: TRBV29-1
j_gene: TRBJ1-2
d_gene: TRBD1
abundance: .
CDR3aa: CSVEDRRGQNYGYTF
CDR3nt: TGCAGCGTTGAAGATAGGAGGGGGCAGAACTATGGCTACACCTTC

v_gene: TRBV5-4
j_gene: TRBJ1-6
d_gene: .
abundance: .
CDR3aa: CASSFRQSSNSPLHF
CDR3nt: TGTGCCAGCAGCTTCCGACAAAGCAGTAATTCACCCCTCCACTTT

v_gene: TRBV5-1
j_gene: TRBJ2-1
d_gene: TRBD1
abundance: once
CDR3aa: CASSFEGQGIYNEQFF
CDR3nt: TGCGCCAGCAGCTTCGAGGGACAGGGGATTTACAATGAGCAGTTCTTC

v_gene: TRBV6-1
j_gene: TRBJ1-3
d_gene: .
abundance: .
CDR3aa: CASSEWGAGNTIYF
CDR3nt: TGTGCCAGCAGTGAGTGGGGGGCTGGAAACACCATATATTTT

v_gene: TRBV29-1
j_gene: TRBJ2-2
d_gene: TRBD1
abundance: few
CDR3aa: CTITGTGVTGELFF
CDR3nt: TGCACAATAACCGGGACAGGGGTCACCGGGGAGCTGTTTTTT

v_gene: TRBV7-9
j_gene: TRBJ2-5
d_gene: .
abundance: .
CDR3aa: CASSSTGGETQYF
CDR3nt: TGTGCCAGCAGCTCGACAGGCGGAGAGACCCAGTACTTC

v_gene: TRBV6-5
j_gene: TRBJ1-2
d_gene: TRBD1
abundance: .
CDR3aa: CASNLRTGNNYGYTF
CDR3nt: TGTGCCAGCAACCTACGGACAGGCAATAACTATGGCTACACCTTC

v_gene: TRBV19
j_gene: TRBJ1-5
d_gene: .
abundance: .
CDR3aa: CASSIDLGQPQHF
CDR3nt: TGTGCCAGTAGTATAGATCTAGGCCAGCCCCAGCATTTT

v_gene: TRBV11-2
j_gene: TRBJ1-5
d_gene: .
abundance: .
CDR3aa: CARGRPNRSNQPQHF
CDR3nt: TGTGCCAGGGGGAGGCCAAACAGAAGCAATCAGCCCCAGCATTTT

v_gene: TRBV5-1
j_gene: TRBJ2-1
d_gene: .
abundance: .
CDR3aa: CASKLGTDPFQEQFF
CDR3nt: TGCGCCAGCAAGCTTGGGACTGACCCCTTCCAGGAGCAGTTCTTC

v_gene: TRBV9
j_gene: TRBJ2-2
d_gene: .
abundance: .
CDR3aa: CASSVGGGVNTGELFF
CDR3nt: TGTGCCAGCAGCGTAGGAGGGGGTGTGAACACCGGGGAGCTGTTTTTT

v_gene: TRBV5-1
j_gene: TRBJ2-1
d_gene: TRBD2
abundance: .
CDR3aa: CASSLSAEAGGEQFF
CDR3nt: TGCGCCAGCAGCTTGTCAGCGGAAGCGGGGGGTGAGCAGTTCTTC

v_gene: TRBV7-9
j_gene: TRBJ2-7
d_gene: TRBD2
abundance: .
CDR3aa: CASSLGGTSGVYEQYF
CDR3nt: TGTGCCAGCAGCTTAGGCGGGACTAGCGGGGTCTACGAGCAGTACTTC

v_gene: TRBV4-1
j_gene: TRBJ2-1
d_gene: .
abundance: .
CDR3aa: CASGHPNEQFF
CDR3nt: TGCGCCAGCGGACACCCCAATGAGCAGTTCTTC

v_gene: TRBV6-1
j_gene: TRBJ2-3
d_gene: TRBD2
abundance: .
CDR3aa: CASSEKAGGSTDTQYF
CDR3nt: TGTGCCAGCAGTGAGAAAGCGGGGGGGAGCACAGATACGCAGTATTTT

v_gene: TRBV27
j_gene: TRBJ1-6
d_gene: .
abundance: .
CDR3aa: CASSFMDPGVSPLHF
CDR3nt: TGTGCCAGCAGTTTCATGGACCCGGGGGTTTCACCCCTCCACTTT

v_gene: TRBV28
j_gene: TRBJ1-2
d_gene: TRBD1
abundance: .
CDR3aa: CASQQGANYGYTF
CDR3nt: TGTGCGTCGCAGCAGGGGGCAAACTATGGCTACACCTTC

v_gene: TRBV2
j_gene: TRBJ1-1
d_gene: .
abundance: .
CDR3aa: CARGKGYPTEAFF
CDR3nt: TGTGCCCGCGGAAAGGGGTATCCGACTGAAGCTTTCTTT

v_gene: TRBV18
j_gene: TRBJ2-7
d_gene: .
abundance: .
CDR3aa: CASSPRQTYEQYF
CDR3nt: TGTGCCAGCTCACCGAGGCAGACCTACGAGCAGTACTTC

v_gene: TRBV5-6
j_gene: TRBJ1-6
d_gene: .
abundance: .
CDR3aa: CASSHALFSYNSPLHF
CDR3nt: TGTGCCAGCAGCCACGCGTTATTCTCCTATAATTCACCCCTCCACTTT

v_gene: TRBV7-9
j_gene: TRBJ2-7
d_gene: .
abundance: .
CDR3aa: CASSLENSRQYF
CDR3nt: TGTGCCAGCAGCTTAGAAAACTCCCGGCAGTACTTC

v_gene: TRBV7-2
j_gene: TRBJ1-5
d_gene: TRBD1
abundance: .
CDR3aa: CASSFFPGQGNNQPQHF
CDR3nt: TGTGCCAGCAGCTTCTTTCCGGGACAGGGTAATAATCAGCCCCAGCATTTT

v_gene: TRBV4-1
j_gene: TRBJ2-7
d_gene: TRBD1
abundance: .
CDR3aa: CASSQAGTVSYEQYF
CDR3nt: TGCGCCAGCAGCCAGGCCGGGACAGTTTCCTACGAGCAGTACTTC

v_gene: TRBV5-1
j_gene: TRBJ2-1
d_gene: TRBD2
abundance: .
CDR3aa: CASSLDRRGTYNEQFF
CDR3nt: TGCGCCAGCAGCTTGGATAGGCGGGGGACTTACAATGAGCAGTTCTTC

v_gene: TRBV9
j_gene: TRBJ1-2
d_gene: .
abundance: .
CDR3aa: CASSPMLNLGEDGYTF
CDR3nt: TGTGCCAGCAGCCCCATGCTAAACCTGGGGGAGGATGGCTACACCTTC

v_gene: TRBV14
j_gene: TRBJ1-2
d_gene: TRBD1
abundance: .
CDR3aa: CASSQTGGFVGYTF
CDR3nt: TGTGCCAGCAGCCAGACAGGGGGCTTCGTTGGCTACACCTTC

v_gene: TRBV25-1
j_gene: TRBJ1-6
d_gene: TRBD1
abundance: .
CDR3aa: CASKTGGGNSPLHF
CDR3nt: TGTGCCAGCAAAACAGGGGGCGGTAATTCACCCCTCCACTTT

v_gene: TRBV11-2
j_gene: TRBJ1-1
d_gene: TRBD1
abundance: once
CDR3aa: CASSFDRGGTEAFF
CDR3nt: TGTGCCAGCAGCTTCGACAGGGGAGGCACTGAAGCTTTCTTT

v_gene: TRBV7-9
j_gene: TRBJ1-5
d_gene: .
abundance: .
CDR3aa: CASSSGGLGQPQHF
CDR3nt: TGTGCCAGCAGCTCGGGGGGGCTTGGTCAGCCCCAGCATTTT

v_gene: TRBV29-1
j_gene: TRBJ2-5
d_gene: .
abundance: few
CDR3aa: CSGLWGTFGETQYF
CDR3nt: TGCAGCGGACTCTGGGGGACATTCGGGGAGACCCAGTACTTC

v_gene: TRBV12-3/TRBV12-4
j_gene: TRBJ2-1
d_gene: .
abundance: .
CDR3aa: CASSYAEYNEQFF
CDR3nt: TGTGCCAGCAGTTACGCGGAATACAATGAGCAGTTCTTC

v_gene: TRBV29-1
j_gene: TRBJ1-4
d_gene: .
abundance: .
CDR3aa: CSVARGMDEKLFF
CDR3nt: TGCAGCGTTGCCCGGGGGATGGATGAAAAACTGTTTTTT

v_gene: TRBV2
j_gene: TRBJ1-5
d_gene: TRBD1
abundance: .
CDR3aa: CASNADRGDQPQHF
CDR3nt: TGTGCCAGCAACGCTGACAGGGGAGATCAGCCCCAGCATTTT

v_gene: TRBV27
j_gene: TRBJ2-2
d_gene: TRBD1
abundance: .
CDR3aa: CASSPTGLWANTGELFF
CDR3nt: TGTGCCAGCAGTCCGACAGGGTTATGGGCGAACACCGGGGAGCTGTTTTTT

v_gene: TRBV18
j_gene: TRBJ1-2
d_gene: TRBD1
abundance: .
CDR3aa: CASSPSTGEYGYTF
CDR3nt: TGTGCCAGCTCACCTTCGACAGGGGAATATGGCTACACCTTC

v_gene: TRBV6-5
j_gene: TRBJ1-2
d_gene: .
abundance: .
CDR3aa: CASSYQGGGSGYTF
CDR3nt: TGTGCCAGCAGTTACCAGGGCGGGGGGTCCGGCTACACCTTC

v_gene: TRBV7-6
j_gene: TRBJ2-5
d_gene: TRBD2
abundance: .
CDR3aa: CASSSASGGLLAQYF
CDR3nt: TGTGCCAGCAGTTCGGCTAGCGGGGGGCTTCTGGCCCAGTACTTC

v_gene: TRBV7-8
j_gene: TRBJ2-7
d_gene: TRBD2
abundance: .
CDR3aa: CASNLAGGQNWYF
CDR3nt: TGTGCCAGCAACCTAGCGGGGGGGCAGAATTGGTACTTC

v_gene: TRBV18
j_gene: TRBJ2-5
d_gene: TRBD1
abundance: .
CDR3aa: CASSAHRGPRETQYF
CDR3nt: TGTGCCAGCTCAGCCCACAGGGGGCCTAGGGAGACCCAGTACTTC

v_gene: TRBV3-1/TRBV3-2
j_gene: TRBJ1-1
d_gene: .
abundance: .
CDR3aa: CASSLGTGAFF
CDR3nt: TGTGCCAGCAGCCTAGGGACTGGAGCTTTCTTT

v_gene: TRBV10-1
j_gene: TRBJ2-5
d_gene: TRBD1
abundance: .
CDR3aa: CASSEGTDTQETQYF
CDR3nt: TGCGCCAGCAGTGAGGGGACAGATACTCAAGAGACCCAGTACTTC

v_gene: TRBV6-1
j_gene: TRBJ2-1
d_gene: .
abundance: few
CDR3aa: CASSELTGDNEQFF
CDR3nt: TGTGCCAGCAGTGAATTGACGGGGGACAATGAGCAGTTCTTC

v_gene: TRBV7-9
j_gene: TRBJ1-2
d_gene: TRBD1
abundance: .
CDR3aa: CASSSPARAGGESGYTF
CDR3nt: TGTGCCAGCAGCTCCCCCGCCCGAGCAGGGGGCGAGTCTGGCTACACCTTC

v_gene: TRBV5-4
j_gene: TRBJ2-1
d_gene: .
abundance: once
CDR3aa: CASSLGSVDEQFF
CDR3nt: TGTGCCAGCAGCTTGGGGTCAGTCGATGAGCAGTTCTTC

v_gene: TRBV5-1
j_gene: TRBJ2-3
d_gene: .
abundance: .
CDR3aa: CASSSRRYSTDTQYF
CDR3nt: TGCGCCAGCAGCTCCCGTCGGTACAGCACAGATACGCAGTATTTT

v_gene: TRBV3-1/TRBV3-2
j_gene: TRBJ1-1
d_gene: TRBD1
abundance: .
CDR3aa: CASSPGQGGTEAFF
CDR3nt: TGTGCCAGCAGTCCGGGACAGGGCGGCACTGAAGCTTTCTTT

v_gene: TRBV27
j_gene: TRBJ1-5
d_gene: .
abundance: few
CDR3aa: CASSPTMSGGNQPQHF
CDR3nt: TGTGCCAGCAGTCCAACGATGAGCGGCGGCAATCAGCCCCAGCATTTT

v_gene: TRBV2
j_gene: TRBJ1-6
d_gene: TRBD1
abundance: .
CDR3aa: CASSLGQGVGSPLHF
CDR3nt: TGTGCCAGCAGTTTGGGACAGGGGGTAGGTTCACCCCTCCACTTT

v_gene: TRBV10-2
j_gene: TRBJ2-7
d_gene: TRBD1
abundance: .
CDR3aa: CAIRRQGAYEQYF
CDR3nt: TGCGCCATCCGCCGACAGGGGGCTTACGAGCAGTACTTC

v_gene: TRBV6-5
j_gene: TRBJ1-1
d_gene: TRBD1
abundance: .
CDR3aa: CASSLRTGLTEAFF
CDR3nt: TGTGCCAGCAGTCTCCGGACAGGTCTCACTGAAGCTTTCTTT